The source of this T cell receptor (beta chain) is a study of cytomegalovirus exposure and HLA in healthy donors. This clone was found once. The antigen is not known. The primer mix had 60 Vbeta and 13 Jbeta primers. Clones were sequenced by immunoSEQ multiplex PCR, and TCRdb holds only the in-frame ones, with some missing. The sample has over 150,000 clones, around 72% seen once. Study outcomes and limitations: A later analysis linked a missense DCLRE1C variant to TCR beta V- and J-gene trimming. It is likely that the observed cluster of highly shared sequence variants was a sequencing artifact.

V gave up 6 bases and J gave up 3 bases, with 14 bases separating them. The CDR3 is 14 amino acids. Germline CDR1 is MDHEN and CDR2 is SYDVKM. This receptor was obtained from a man between 45 and 60 years old in good health and CMV-seronegative. The chain recombines TRBV28 with TRBJ1-2; D is unclear. The specimen sequenced was PBMCs. CDR3 sequence: CASRLAGRDYGYTF. In nucleotides, the CDR3 is TGTGCCAGCAGACTGGCAGGTAGAGACTATGGCTACACCTTC.